This note documents a single TCR beta chain sequence. What it binds is not known. The table came from immunoSEQ multiplex PCR; TCRdb's copy has only in-frame clones and leaves some out. The sample shows 300,000 to 400,000 clones, about nine tenths of them seen only once. The record originates from a study of shared clonotypes between healthy human individuals. The study's findings and limits: Donor scarcity curtailed the genetic and exposure-history diversity represented herein. Large depth notwithstanding, sorted-subset sequencing proved incomplete by rarefaction. When compared with the clonotypes that were shared by all four sorted-subset donors, the non-shared clonotypes turned out to have lower generation probabilities.

This CDR3 has 13 residues. Trimming cost V 5 bases and J 10 bases, with 17 bases left between them. CDR1 SEHNR and CDR2 FQNEAQ come from the germline V gene (reference sequence). The specimen was memory CD8+ T cells sorted from blood. The subset: CD45RO+ cells pooled with CCR7-negative TemRA cells. V gene TRBV7-9 combines with J gene TRBJ2-5, with D possibly TRBD2 on 6 matching bases. This receptor was taken from a young man in good health. The CDR3: CASSGDSRPGQYF. As DNA, the CDR3 is TGTGCCAGCAGCGGGGACTCCCGTCCGGGCCAGTACTTC. Combining the CDR3 with reference TRBV7-9 and TRBJ2-5 gives the whole variable domain DTGVSQNPRHKITKRGQNVTFRCDPISEHNRLYWYRQTLGQGPEFLTYFQNEAQLEKSRLLSDRFSAERPKGSFSTLEIQRTEQGDSAMYLCASSGDSRPGQYFGPGTRLLVL.